This entry lists 13 T cell receptor beta chains sequenced from one sample in a study of regulatory T cells in long-lasting Graves disease (dated by TCRdb to the early 2020s). The receptor library was made with multiplex PCR. Sequencing relied on an Illumina HiSeq 4000. TCR beta libraries were built with iRepertoire HTBI primers and Arm-PCR amplification of CDR3 regions. In TCRdb, the public reads were trimmed at Q25 with fastp and aligned with MiXCR, with productive beta chains retained. Duplicate CDR3 protein sequences are folded into a single record with the most common DNA and genes. Present in this sample are hundreds of thousands of distinct CDR3 sequences, 18% of which were seen just once. The biggest ten clones account for about 36% of the sample. The time point tag for this specimen amounts to: newly diagnosed GD, antithyroid drugs for less than 3 months. For both TCR sequencing and RNA sequencing, RNA was extracted from PBMCs using TRIzol.

The sample was peripheral blood mononuclear cells (PBMCs), taken at new diagnosis, from a patient treated with antithyroid drugs. These receptors were taken from a female donor with Graves disease.

The chain combines TRBV29-1 with TRBJ2-5, with unresolved D. Trimming took off 3 bases at V and 5 bases at J, with 10 bases between the two ends. The V gene's germline CDR1 is SQVTM and CDR2 ANQGSEA. The CDR3 is made up of 12 amino acids. CDR3 coding DNA: TGCAGCGTTGAGTGGGGTTCGGAGACCCAGTACTTC. Translated: CSVEWGSETQYF.

The gene calls are TRBV5-6 and TRBJ2-2; TRBD2 aligns across 7 bases. This CDR3 spans 17 amino acids. Germline lookup yields CDR1 SGHDT and CDR2 YYEEEE. J lost 5 bases, V lost 0 bases, and 10 bases had no gene match. The CDR3 DNA sequence: TGTGCCAGCAGCTTGGCCGGACTAGTTCGGAAGACCGGGGAGCTGTTTTTT. It is translated as CASSLAGLVRKTGELFF. Looking up the rest from reference TRBV5-6 and TRBJ2-2 gives the full variable domain: DAGVTQSPTHLIKTRGQQVTLRCSPKSGHDTVSWYQQALGQGPQFIFQYYEEEERQRGNFPDRFSGHQFPNYSSELNVNALLLGDSALYLCASSLAGLVRKTGELFFGEGSRLTVL.

To note about this clonotype: One end of the junction does not line up with germline, which may come from a read error. CDR3 nucleotides: TGCGCCAGCAGCCAAGAGTCCAGGGTAGTCGGGGAGCTGTTTTTT. Amino acids: CASSQESRVVGELFF. The V and J genes are TRBV11-2 and TRBJ2-2, with D perhaps matching TRBD1 (5 bases). The CDR3 covers 15 residues. The germline V gene encodes CDR1 SGHAT and CDR2 FQNNGV.

This clonotype was seen ten or more times. The chain couples TRBV6-1 to TRBJ2-5; D remains unclear. The germline V gene has CDR1 MNHNS and CDR2 SASEGT. CDR3 length: 14 residues. V lost 6 bases, J lost 2 bases, and 13 bases lay in between. The CDR3 reads CASREIRLQETQYF. CDR3 in DNA: TGTGCCAGCAGAGAGATTAGGCTACAAGAGACCCAGTACTTC.

This clonotype was picked up many times. Germline and junction disagree at one end, which may indicate a read error. V gene TRBV5-1 combines with J gene TRBJ1-4; 8 nucleotides agree with TRBD1. CDR3 length equals 16 residues. Per the germline V gene, CDR1 is SGHRS and CDR2 is YFSETQ. The CDR3 nucleotides read TGTGCCAGCAGCTCCCGCGGACAGGGTGTTAATGAAAAACTGTTTTTT. Translating it yields CASSSRGQGVNEKLFF.

This clonotype was seen at least ten times. This chain connects TRBV11-2 to TRBJ1-2; 7 bases are a match to TRBD1. Germline CDR1 reads SGHAT; CDR2 reads FQNNGV. CDR3 length: 17 residues. Trimming at V came to 1 base and at J to 7 bases, leaving 15 bases not matched to a gene. This CDR3 is CASSLGHRGRRVGGYTF. The CDR3 DNA sequence: TGTGCCAGCAGCTTAGGCCACAGGGGTCGGCGTGTAGGTGGCTACACCTTC.

The chain is built from TRBV30 and TRBJ2-2, with D unresolved. The germline V gene has CDR1 GTSNPN and CDR2 SVGIG (reference sequence). CDR3 length: 14 amino acids. V was clipped by 0 bases and J by 4 bases, with 9 bases between them. DNA for the CDR3: TGTGCCTGGAGTGTGGGCATGTCCACCGGGGAGCTGTTTTTT. It is translated as CAWSVGMSTGELFF.

The V call is TRBV29-1, the J call TRBJ2-3; 8 bases agree with TRBD1. Trimming cost V 7 bases and J 2 bases; bases outside gene matches: 11. Per germline, CDR1 SQVTM and CDR2 ANQGSEA. The CDR3 runs 15 residues. The CDR3, as DNA: TGCAGCGCAGGGACAGGATTATTAGTCACAGATACGCAGTATTTT. Amino acids: CSAGTGLLVTDTQYF.

The V and J genes are TRBV6-2 or TRBV6-3 and TRBJ1-3; possibly TRBD1 for D (5 bases). CDR3 size: 14 residues. Per the germline V gene, CDR1 is MNHEY and CDR2 is SVGEGT. The V end was cut by 2 bases, the J end by 7 bases, with 12 bases between. The CDR3: CASSYGQGRNTIYF. In DNA, the CDR3 is TGTGCCAGCAGTTACGGGCAGGGCAGGAACACCATATATTTT.

This clonotype was counted many times. This sequence joins TRBV2 and TRBJ2-7, with D perhaps matching TRBD2 (6 bases). V shed 6 bases and J shed 7 bases, with 25 bases lying between them. This CDR3 is built from 16 residues. The germline V gene encodes CDR1 SNHLY and CDR2 FYNNEI. This CDR3 reads CASRERGWLEAEEQYF. The CDR3 DNA is TGTGCCAGCAGAGAACGGGGGTGGCTCGAGGCCGAAGAGCAGTACTTC.

Worth noting for this clonotype: The CDR3 does not close with the conserved phenylalanine or tryptophan, likely indicating a read error. The chain joins TRBV18 to TRBJ2-5; D gene uncertain. In germline, CDR1 is KGHSH, CDR2 LQKENI. The CDR3 has 15 residues. V was cut by 2 bases and J by 0 bases, with 10 bases left in between. As DNA, the CDR3 is TGTGCCAGCTCACCAAGCGACTTTCACCAAGAGACCCAGTACTTA. Translating it yields CASSPSDFHQETQYL.

The chain is built from TRBV28 and TRBJ2-1, with 12 bases lining up with TRBD1. Germline CDR1 is MDHEN and CDR2 is SYDVKM. The CDR3 has 22 residues. The V gene end was trimmed by 2 bases and the J gene end by 7 bases; junction bases not matched to a gene: 24. CDR3 in DNA: TGTGCCAGCAGTTTAGTTCTCCGACCGGGACAGGGGGCCCCTAATTCCCTAAATGAGCAGTTCTTC. The encoded protein is CASSLVLRPGQGAPNSLNEQFF.

This clonotype came up once. The chain is built from TRBV11-2 and TRBJ2-3, with D perhaps matching TRBD1 (6 bases). This CDR3 has 16 amino acids. V gave up 9 bases and J gave up 4 bases, with 23 bases separating them. Per the germline V gene, CDR1 is SGHAT and CDR2 is FQNNGV. The CDR3 loop reads CASQGLRTAKADTQYF. The CDR3 DNA follows: TGTGCCAGTCAAGGGCTCCGGACAGCAAAAGCAGATACGCAGTATTTT.